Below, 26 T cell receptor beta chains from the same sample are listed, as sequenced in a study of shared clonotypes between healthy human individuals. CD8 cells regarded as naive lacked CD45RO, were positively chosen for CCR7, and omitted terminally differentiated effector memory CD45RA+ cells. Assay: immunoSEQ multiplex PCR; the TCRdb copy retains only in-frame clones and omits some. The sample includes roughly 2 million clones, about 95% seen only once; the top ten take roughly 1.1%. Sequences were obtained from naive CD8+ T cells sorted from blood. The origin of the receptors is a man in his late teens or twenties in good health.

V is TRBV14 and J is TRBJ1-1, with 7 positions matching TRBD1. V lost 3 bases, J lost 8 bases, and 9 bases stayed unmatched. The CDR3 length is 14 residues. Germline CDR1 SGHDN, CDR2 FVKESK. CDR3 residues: CASSQDYDRAEAFF. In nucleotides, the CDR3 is TGTGCCAGCAGCCAGGATTACGACAGGGCCGAAGCTTTCTTT.

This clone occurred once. The DNA for the CDR3 is TGTGCCAGCAGTTTGCCTCCCGGGCCCCAGCATTTT. This gives the protein CASSLPPGPQHF. The V call is TRBV27, the J call TRBJ1-5; D unclear. Germline lookup yields CDR1 MNHEY and CDR2 SMNVEV (reference sequence). The CDR3 extends over 12 amino acids. V was trimmed by 3 bases and J by 9 bases, leaving 9 bases between them.

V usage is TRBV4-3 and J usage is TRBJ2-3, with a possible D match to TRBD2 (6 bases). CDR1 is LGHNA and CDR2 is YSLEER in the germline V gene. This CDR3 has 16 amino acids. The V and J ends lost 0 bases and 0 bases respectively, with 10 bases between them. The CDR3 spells CASSQDQGLSTDTQYF. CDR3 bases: TGCGCCAGCAGCCAAGATCAGGGACTGAGCACAGATACGCAGTATTTT.

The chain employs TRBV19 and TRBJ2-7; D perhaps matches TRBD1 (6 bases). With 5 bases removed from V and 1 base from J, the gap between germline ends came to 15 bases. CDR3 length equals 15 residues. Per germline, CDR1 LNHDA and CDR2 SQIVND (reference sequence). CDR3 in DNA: TGTGCCAGTAGTTCACTACCAGGGGAATCCTACGAGCAGTACTTC. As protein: CASSSLPGESYEQYF.

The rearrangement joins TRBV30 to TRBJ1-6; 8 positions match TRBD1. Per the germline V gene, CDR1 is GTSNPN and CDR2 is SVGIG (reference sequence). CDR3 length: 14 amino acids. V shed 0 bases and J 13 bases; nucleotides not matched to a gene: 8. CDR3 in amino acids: CAWSVLTGEGPLHF. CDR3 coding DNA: TGTGCCTGGAGTGTCTTGACAGGGGAAGGGCCCCTCCACTTT. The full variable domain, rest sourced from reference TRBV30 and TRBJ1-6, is SQTIHQWPATLVQPVGSPLSLECTVEGTSNPNLYWYRQAAGRGLQLLFYSVGIGQISSEVPQNLSASRPQDRQFILSSKKLLLSDSGFYLCAWSVLTGEGPLHFGNGTRLTVT.

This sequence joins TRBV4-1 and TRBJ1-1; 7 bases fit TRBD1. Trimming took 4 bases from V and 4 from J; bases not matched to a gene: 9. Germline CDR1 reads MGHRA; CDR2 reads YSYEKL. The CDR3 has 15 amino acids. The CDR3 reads CASSLRQGGFTEAFF. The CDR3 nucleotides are TGCGCCAGCAGCCTAAGACAGGGAGGTTTCACTGAAGCTTTCTTT.

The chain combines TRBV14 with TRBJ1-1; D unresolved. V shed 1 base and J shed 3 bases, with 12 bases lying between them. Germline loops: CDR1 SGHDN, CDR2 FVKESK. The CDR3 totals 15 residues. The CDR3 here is CASSQVNLRYTEAFF. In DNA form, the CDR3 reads TGTGCCAGCAGCCAAGTTAACTTAAGGTACACTGAAGCTTTCTTT.

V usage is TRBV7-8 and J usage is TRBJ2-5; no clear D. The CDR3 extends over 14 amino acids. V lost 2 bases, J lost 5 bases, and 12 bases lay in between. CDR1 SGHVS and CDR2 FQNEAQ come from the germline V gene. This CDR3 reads CASSLLSGGETQYF. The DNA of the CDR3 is TGTGCCAGCAGCTTATTATCAGGTGGCGAGACCCAGTACTTC.

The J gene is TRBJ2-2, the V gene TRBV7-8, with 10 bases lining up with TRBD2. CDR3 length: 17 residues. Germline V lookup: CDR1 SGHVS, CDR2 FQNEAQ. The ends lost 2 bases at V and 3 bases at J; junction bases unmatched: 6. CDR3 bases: TGTGCCAGCAGCTTATTAGCGGGGGGTTCGGACACCGGGGAGCTGTTTTTT. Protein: CASSLLAGGSDTGELFF.

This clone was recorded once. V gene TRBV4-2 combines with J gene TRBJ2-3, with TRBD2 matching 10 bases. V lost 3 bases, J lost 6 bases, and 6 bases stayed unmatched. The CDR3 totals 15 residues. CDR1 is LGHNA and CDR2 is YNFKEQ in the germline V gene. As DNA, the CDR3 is TGTGCCAGCAGCCAGCAGAGCGGGGGGGATGATACGCAGTATTTT. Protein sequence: CASSQQSGGDDTQYF.

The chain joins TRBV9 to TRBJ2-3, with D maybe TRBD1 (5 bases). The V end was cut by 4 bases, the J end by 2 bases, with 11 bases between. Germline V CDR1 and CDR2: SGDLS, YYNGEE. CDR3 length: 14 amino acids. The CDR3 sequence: CASSPQGTTDTQYF. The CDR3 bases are TGTGCCAGCAGCCCCCAGGGTACCACAGATACGCAGTATTTT.

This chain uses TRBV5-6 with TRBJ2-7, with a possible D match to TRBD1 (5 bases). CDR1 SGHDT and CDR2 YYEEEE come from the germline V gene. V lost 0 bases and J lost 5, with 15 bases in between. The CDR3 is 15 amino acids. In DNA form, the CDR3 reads TGTGCCAGCAGCTTGGTTTGGGCAGGGTCGAACGAGCAGTACTTC. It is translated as CASSLVWAGSNEQYF.

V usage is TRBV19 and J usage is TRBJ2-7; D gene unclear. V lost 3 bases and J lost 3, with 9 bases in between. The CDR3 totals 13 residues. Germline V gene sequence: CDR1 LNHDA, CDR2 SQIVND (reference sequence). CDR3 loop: CASSIRFGYEQYF. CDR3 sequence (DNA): TGTGCCAGTAGTATTAGGTTCGGCTACGAGCAGTACTTC.

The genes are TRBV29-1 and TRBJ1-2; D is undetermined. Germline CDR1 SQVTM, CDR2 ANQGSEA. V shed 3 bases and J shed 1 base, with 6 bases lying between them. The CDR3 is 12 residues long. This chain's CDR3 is CSVDTLNYGYTF. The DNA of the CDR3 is TGCAGCGTTGATACCCTTAACTATGGCTACACCTTC.

The CDR3 region is CASSPTGGGNYEQYF. For the CDR3, the DNA is TGTGCCAGCAGCCCTACGGGGGGAGGGAACTACGAGCAGTACTTC. The V call is TRBV7-2, the J call TRBJ2-7, with 7 bases that match TRBD2. This CDR3 is 15 amino acids long. The germline V gene encodes CDR1 SGHTA and CDR2 FQGNSA. V lost 5 bases, J lost 3 bases, and 10 bases stayed unmatched.

The CDR3 is CASVGAVYSNQPQHF. As DNA, the CDR3 is TGTGCCAGCGTGGGTGCAGTTTATAGCAATCAGCCCCAGCATTTT. V and J are TRBV6-5 and TRBJ1-5; D is uncertain. The CDR3 loop spans 15 amino acids. The germline V gene has CDR1 MNHEY and CDR2 SVGAGI. V was cut by 8 bases and J by 0 bases, with 14 bases left in between.

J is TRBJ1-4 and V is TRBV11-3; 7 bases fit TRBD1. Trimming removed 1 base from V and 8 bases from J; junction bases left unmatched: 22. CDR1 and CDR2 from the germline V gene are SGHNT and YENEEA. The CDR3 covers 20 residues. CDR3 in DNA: TGTGCCAGCAGCTTAGCCCCCTCTGGACAGGTAGCCGTGGGGAGGGAAAAACTGTTTTTT. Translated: CASSLAPSGQVAVGREKLFF.

CDR3: CASSFLRGGYTF. The CDR3 DNA follows: TGTGCCAGCAGTTTCCTCCGGGGGGGCTACACCTTC. This chain connects TRBV6-5 to TRBJ1-2, with a possible D match to TRBD1 (5 bases). Trimming pared 4 bases from V and 8 bases from J, leaving 11 bases between. This CDR3 is built from 12 residues. Germline V CDR1 and CDR2: MNHEY, SVGAGI.

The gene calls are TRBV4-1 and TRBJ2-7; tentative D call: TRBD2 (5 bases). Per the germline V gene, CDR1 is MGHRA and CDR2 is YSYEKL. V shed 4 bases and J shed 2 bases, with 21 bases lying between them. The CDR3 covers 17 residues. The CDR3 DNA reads TGCGCCAGCAGCCTTCGACTTTCCGGGATCCCAGCCTACGAGCAGTACTTC. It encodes CASSLRLSGIPAYEQYF.

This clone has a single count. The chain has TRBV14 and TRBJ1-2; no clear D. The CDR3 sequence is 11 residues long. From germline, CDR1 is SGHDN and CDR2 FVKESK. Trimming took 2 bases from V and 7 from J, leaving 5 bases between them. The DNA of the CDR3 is TGTGCCAGCAGCCAACAACCTGGCTACACCTTC. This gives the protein CASSQQPGYTF.

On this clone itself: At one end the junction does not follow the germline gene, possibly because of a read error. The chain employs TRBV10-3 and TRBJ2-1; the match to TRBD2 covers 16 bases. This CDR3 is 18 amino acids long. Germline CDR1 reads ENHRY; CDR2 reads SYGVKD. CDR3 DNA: TGTGCCACCAGTCCGGGACTAGCGGGGGGGAGCTCCTACAATGAGCAGTTCTTC. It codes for CATSPGLAGGSSYNEQFF.

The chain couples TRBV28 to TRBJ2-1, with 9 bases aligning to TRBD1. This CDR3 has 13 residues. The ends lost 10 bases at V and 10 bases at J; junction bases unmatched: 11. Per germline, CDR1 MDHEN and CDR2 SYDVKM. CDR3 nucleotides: TGTGCCATCACAGGGGGCCCCCAAGACGAGCAGTTCTTC. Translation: CAITGGPQDEQFF. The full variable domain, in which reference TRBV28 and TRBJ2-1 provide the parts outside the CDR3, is DVKVTQSSRYLVKRTGEKVFLECVQDMDHENMFWYRQDPGLGLRLIYFSYDVKMKEKGDIPEGYSVSREKKERFSLILESASTNQTSMYLCAITGGPQDEQFFGPGTRLTVL.

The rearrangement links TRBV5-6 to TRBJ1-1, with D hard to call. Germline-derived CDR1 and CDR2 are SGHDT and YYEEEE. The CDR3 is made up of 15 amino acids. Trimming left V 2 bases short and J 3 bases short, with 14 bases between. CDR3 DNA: TGTGCCAGCAGCTTTATTTGGGCCCCCGACACTGAAGCTTTCTTT. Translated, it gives CASSFIWAPDTEAFF.

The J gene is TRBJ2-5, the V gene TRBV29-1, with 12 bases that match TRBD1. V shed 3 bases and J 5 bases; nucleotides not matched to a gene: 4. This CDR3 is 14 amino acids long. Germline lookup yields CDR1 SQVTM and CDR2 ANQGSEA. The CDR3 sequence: CSVDGTGGVETQYF. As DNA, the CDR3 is TGCAGCGTTGATGGGACAGGGGGCGTGGAGACCCAGTACTTC.

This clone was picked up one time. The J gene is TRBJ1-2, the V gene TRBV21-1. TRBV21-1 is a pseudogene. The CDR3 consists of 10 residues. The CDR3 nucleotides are TGTGCCAGCAAGCTAATGGGCTACACCTTC. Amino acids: CASKLMGYTF.

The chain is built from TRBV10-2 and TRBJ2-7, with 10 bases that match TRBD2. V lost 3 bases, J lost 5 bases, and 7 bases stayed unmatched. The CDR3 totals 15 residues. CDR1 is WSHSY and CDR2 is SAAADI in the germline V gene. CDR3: CASSDPLAGRDEQYF. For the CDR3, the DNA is TGCGCCAGCAGTGACCCACTAGCGGGAAGGGACGAGCAGTACTTC.